This T cell receptor beta chain derives from a study of blood T cell repertoires in COVID-19. About the study: Samples representing acute and convalescent COVID-19 were sourced from the United States, Italy and Spain. T cells, B-cell-depleted T cells, or PBMCs provided the cDNA or gDNA that served as material.

In the original workflow: How many nucleated cells were present was estimated from reference gene primer amplification. Method: immunoSEQ multiplex PCR; TCRdb's copy keeps in-frame clones and lacks some. V and J calls and clone size follow that table, whereas D and trimming were derived from the DNA. The table records about 150,000 clones, roughly 91% of them present only once. The CDR3 loop spans 14 amino acids. The germline CDR1 and CDR2 sequences are LNHNV and YYDKDF (reference sequence). Trimming cost V 0 bases and J 1 base, with 5 bases left between them. This sequence joins TRBV15 and TRBJ2-3; D call uncertain. The receptor was derived from a man aged 55 to 69 with active or convalescent COVID-19. The sequenced material came from peripheral blood. CDR3 loop: CATSREARTDTQYF. For the CDR3, the DNA is TGTGCCACCAGCAGAGAGGCTCGCACAGATACGCAGTATTTT.